The 17 T cell receptor beta chains given below trace back to one sample, sequenced in a study of control samples from healthy donors and cancer patients. Profiling relied on immunoSEQ multiplex PCR, and the TCRdb table lists in-frame clones only, not all of them. This sample has roughly 52,000 clones, with around 95% found just once. Source material: blood. Receptors originate from a man aged 25-40 years in good health.

The chain employs TRBV6-2 or TRBV6-3 and TRBJ2-7, with D hard to call. Germline lookup yields CDR1 MNHEY and CDR2 SVGEGT. Trimming took 2 bases from V and 7 from J, leaving 6 bases between them. CDR3 length: 11 amino acids. The CDR3, as DNA: TGTGCCAGCAGTTACCCCGAAGAGCAGTACTTC. Its protein is CASSYPEEQYF.

Points on this clone: This same CDR3 is encoded by further DNA sequences in the sample. The chain joins TRBV5-1 to TRBJ2-5, with TRBD1 identical over 8 bases. V lost 4 bases to trimming and J lost 2 bases; unmatched junction nucleotides: 1. Germline lookup yields CDR1 SGHRS and CDR2 YFSETQ. The CDR3 length is 13 residues. CDR3 sequence: CASSGQGQETQYF. The CDR3 region has the DNA TGCGCCAGCAGCGGACAGGGTCAAGAGACCCAGTACTTC.

The V gene is TRBV6-5, the J gene TRBJ2-1; TRBD2 agrees at 7 bases. CDR3 size: 14 residues. The junction had 7 bases not matched to a gene; V was cut back by 6 bases and J by 5 bases. The germline V gene encodes CDR1 MNHEY and CDR2 SVGAGI. The CDR3 loop reads CASRTTSVHNEQFF. The CDR3 DNA follows: TGTGCCAGCAGAACTACTAGCGTCCACAATGAGCAGTTCTTC.

This sequence joins TRBV12-3 or TRBV12-4 and TRBJ1-1; D not resolved. With 5 bases removed from V and 6 bases from J, the gap between germline ends came to 13 bases. The CDR3 is 13 amino acids. The CDR3 DNA follows: TGTGCCAGCAGTCCTGGACCCGTCCCTGAAGCTTTCTTT. This gives the protein CASSPGPVPEAFF.

The chain carries TRBV5-1 and TRBJ1-6; 10 positions agree with TRBD1. V was clipped by 0 bases and J by 8 bases; unmatched bases: 2. CDR1 SGHRS and CDR2 YFSETQ come from the germline V gene. The CDR3 has 15 amino acids. DNA for the CDR3: TGCGCCAGCAGCTTGGAGGGACAGGGGTATTCACCCCTCCACTTT. Amino acids: CASSLEGQGYSPLHF.

CDR3: CAWSGPSSYNEQFF. The CDR3 DNA sequence: TGTGCCTGGAGTGGCCCGAGCTCCTACAATGAGCAGTTCTTC. V usage is TRBV30 and J usage is TRBJ2-1; D is ambiguous. The CDR3 spans 14 residues. V was shortened by 1 base and J by 0 bases, with 7 bases between the two germline ends. The germline V gene encodes CDR1 GTSNPN and CDR2 SVGIG (reference sequence).

The chain has TRBV5-5 and TRBJ1-2; D unresolved. V was shortened by 4 bases and J by 0 bases, with 10 bases between the two germline ends. Germline CDR1 SGHKS, CDR2 YYEKEE (reference sequence). The CDR3 covers 14 residues. The CDR3 DNA sequence: TGTGCCAGCAGCCCTGAACCGGCTAACTATGGCTACACCTTC. Translating gives CASSPEPANYGYTF. Full variable domain (remainder filled in from reference TRBV5-5 and TRBJ1-2): DAGVTQSPTHLIKTRGQQVTLRCSPISGHKSVSWYQQVLGQGPQFIFQYYEKEERGRGNFPDRFSARQFPNYSSELNVNALLLGDSALYLCASSPEPANYGYTFGSGTRLTVV.

V and J are TRBV3-1 (or the pseudogene TRBV3-2) and TRBJ2-5; no firm D call. V lost 1 base and J 1 base, leaving 10 bases between the germline ends. Looked up from germline, CDR1 is LGHDT and CDR2 is YNNKEL (reference sequence). The CDR3 has 15 amino acids. The CDR3 spells CASSQGPLRQETQYF. CDR3 DNA: TGTGCCAGCAGCCAAGGACCGCTCCGCCAAGAGACCCAGTACTTC.

The J gene is TRBJ2-7, the V gene TRBV3-1 (or the pseudogene TRBV3-2); D is unclear. The germline CDR1 and CDR2 sequences are LGHDT and YNNKEL (reference sequence). V lost 1 base, J lost 4 bases, and 5 bases lay in between. The CDR3 has 12 residues. The CDR3 region has the DNA TGTGCCAGCAGCCAAGCTTCTTACGAGCAGTACTTC. Translation: CASSQASYEQYF.

The CDR3 DNA sequence: TGTGCCTGGACGGGATTAGCCAAAAACATTCAGTACTTC. Protein sequence: CAWTGLAKNIQYF. V is TRBV30 and J is TRBJ2-4, with D perhaps matching TRBD2 (5 bases). Between the trimmed V and J ends, which lost 4 bases and 0 bases, there was a span of 7 bases. The germline CDR1 and CDR2 sequences are GTSNPN and SVGIG (reference sequence). The CDR3 consists of 13 residues.

This chain connects TRBV7-3 to TRBJ2-1, with TRBD2 matching 14 bases. The germline CDR1 and CDR2 sequences are SGHTA and FQGTGA. V lost 5 bases, J lost 2 bases, and 8 bases stayed unmatched. This CDR3 spans 18 amino acids. In nucleotides, the CDR3 is TGTGCCAGCAGCCTCCGACTAGCGGGAGGGCCACCCTACAATGAGCAGTTCTTC. Its protein product is CASSLRLAGGPPYNEQFF.

The CDR3 coding sequence is TGTGCCAGCAGCCTGGGACTAGCGGACAATGAGCAGTTCTTC. It is translated as CASSLGLADNEQFF. This rearrangement joins TRBV28 to TRBJ2-1, with 11 bases aligning to TRBD2. J was trimmed by 5 bases and V by 6 bases; bases with no gene match: 3. Germline CDR1 reads MDHEN; CDR2 reads SYDVKM. The CDR3 contains 14 residues.

The chain joins TRBV6-5 to TRBJ2-5, with 9 positions matching TRBD1. Germline-derived CDR1 and CDR2 are MNHEY and SVGAGI. Unmatched junction bases numbered 7, after V lost 4 bases and J lost 1 base. The CDR3 contains 16 residues. CDR3 in amino acids: CASSSAWDRAQETQYF. For the CDR3, the DNA is TGTGCCAGCAGTTCCGCATGGGACAGGGCCCAAGAGACCCAGTACTTC.

V gene TRBV7-9 combines with J gene TRBJ2-1; 10 bases align to TRBD2. The CDR3 totals 16 residues. Germline loops: CDR1 SEHNR, CDR2 FQNEAQ (reference sequence). V was pared by 3 bases and J by 0 bases, with 2 bases of the junction left unmatched. The CDR3 loop reads CASSFSGRPSYNEQFF. The DNA of the CDR3 is TGTGCCAGCAGCTTTAGCGGGAGGCCCTCCTACAATGAGCAGTTCTTC.

V and J are TRBV29-1 and TRBJ2-5; D uncertain. Per germline, CDR1 SQVTM and CDR2 ANQGSEA. V was clipped by 6 bases and J by 3 bases, with 8 bases between them. The CDR3 covers 11 residues. The CDR3 is CSVRSEETQYF. The CDR3 coding sequence is TGCAGCGTGCGGAGCGAAGAGACCCAGTACTTC.

J is TRBJ1-2 and V is TRBV2; D perhaps matches TRBD1 (5 bases). The CDR3 sequence is 16 residues long. Germline V gene lookup returns CDR1 SNHLY and CDR2 FYNNEI. V was pared by 5 bases and J by 2 bases, with 18 bases between. Here the CDR3 reads CASSYPSGVGNYGYTF. The CDR3 nucleotides read TGTGCCAGCAGTTATCCTTCGGGGGTAGGGAACTATGGCTACACCTTC.

V gene TRBV2 combines with J gene TRBJ2-1; the D gene could be TRBD1 or TRBD2 (5 bases each). V lost 11 bases, J lost 0 bases, and 5 bases lay in between. Germline V gene sequence: CDR1 SNHLY, CDR2 FYNNEI. CDR3 length: 11 amino acids. The CDR3 reads CAGGSYNEQFF. The CDR3 DNA reads TGTGCCGGGGGCTCCTACAATGAGCAGTTCTTC.